In this sample, the clone carrying this TCR beta chain turned up many times. The antigen is unknown. Germline CDR1 LGHNA, CDR2 YNFKEQ. J gave up 1 base and V 0 bases, and 7 bases lay outside the gene matches. The CDR3 extends over 17 amino acids. These data come from a study of response to subunit inactivated influenza vaccine. General observations from the study: Seasonal influenza vaccination, on each occasion, was suggested by the authors to recruit few new T cells.

TCRdb reprocessed the RT-PCR reads with MiXCR, giving one entry per CDR3 protein. The repertoire includes under 200,000 distinct CDR3 sequences, about 10% of them detected once, and 35% to 40% sits in the top ten. The sample in question was CD8+ T cells sorted from PBMCs, obtained 23 months after vaccination. J is TRBJ2-7 and V is TRBV4-2; 9 bases map to TRBD2. The clonotype originates from a man in his fifties or sixties who received an inactivated influenza vaccine. Here the CDR3 DNA reads TGTGCCAGCAGCCAAGATGTTACTAGCGGGTGGTCCTACGAGCAGTACTTC. Protein: CASSQDVTSGWSYEQYF.